These 30 T cell receptor beta chains share one sample of origin, sequenced in a study of T cell responses to AZD1222 COVID-19 vaccine. Measured with immunoSEQ multiplex PCR; TCRdb has only the in-frame clones, and not every one. Among 95,000 to 100,000 clones, around 84% were seen once, and the ten largest hold 1.4%. The sample in question was peripheral blood, obtained on day 0 of AZD1222 vaccination. These receptors were taken from an adult in good health.

The chain links TRBV5-8 to TRBJ2-5; 9 nucleotides match TRBD1. With 1 base clipped from V and 5 bases from J, the junction kept 3 bases outside the gene matches. CDR1 is SGHTS and CDR2 is YDEGEE in the germline V gene. The CDR3 runs to 14 residues. CDR3: CASSLTGGMETQYF. The CDR3 nucleotides are TGTGCCAGCAGCTTGACAGGGGGCATGGAGACCCAGTACTTC.

This chain links TRBV4-3 with TRBJ1-2; D gene unclear. V lost 2 bases to trimming and J lost 4 bases, with 17 bases between them. The CDR3 covers 16 residues. Germline V CDR1 and CDR2: LGHNA, YSLEER. The CDR3: CASSQPGVQHIYGYTF. The CDR3 coding sequence is TGCGCCAGCAGCCAACCGGGCGTGCAGCACATCTATGGCTACACCTTC.

V gene TRBV10-2 combines with J gene TRBJ1-3; D not resolved. The germline V and J ends were trimmed by 5 bases and 0 bases, with 11 bases remaining between them. CDR3 size: 15 residues. Germline-derived CDR1 and CDR2 are WSHSY and SAAADI. The CDR3 here is CASSILSASGNTIYF. In DNA form, the CDR3 reads TGCGCCAGCAGTATACTCTCGGCCTCTGGAAACACCATATATTTT.

Only a few counts were recorded for this clone. The rearrangement joins TRBV7-3 to TRBJ2-2; tentatively, D is TRBD1 (6 bases). Trimming left V 4 bases short and J 8 bases short, with 17 bases between. The CDR3 is 15 amino acids. Germline CDR1 SGHTA, CDR2 FQGTGA. The CDR3 DNA reads TGTGCCAGCAGCTCCCTTACCTCCGGGACAGGGGAGCTGTTTTTT. Encoded protein: CASSSLTSGTGELFF.

Only a few counts were recorded for this clone. This sequence joins TRBV4-1 and TRBJ1-5; D is possibly TRBD1 (6 bases). CDR3 length: 16 residues. V shed 0 bases and J shed 5 bases, with 14 bases lying between them. From germline, CDR1 is MGHRA and CDR2 YSYEKL. Here the CDR3 reads CASSQDGGLGYQPQHF. DNA of the CDR3: TGCGCCAGCAGCCAAGATGGGGGGCTTGGGTATCAGCCCCAGCATTTT.

The chain is built from TRBV25-1 and TRBJ2-4, with 9 bases fitting TRBD2. Germline CDR1 is MGHDK and CDR2 is SYGVNS. V trimming: 2 bases; J trimming: 13 bases; junction bases outside the gene matches: 12. This CDR3 is built from 15 residues. For the CDR3, the DNA is TGTGCCAGCAGTGAAGGTCTAGCGGGACACGGATCACAGTACTTC. This gives the protein CASSEGLAGHGSQYF.

V gene TRBV7-2 combines with J gene TRBJ1-3; D uncertain. V lost 0 bases to trimming and J lost 7 bases, with 13 bases between them. CDR1 SGHTA and CDR2 FQGNSA come from the germline V gene. The CDR3 loop spans 15 amino acids. The CDR3 loop is CASSLASGVTNTIYF. In nucleotides, the CDR3 is TGTGCCAGCAGCTTAGCGTCAGGAGTAACGAACACCATATATTTT.

The gene calls are TRBV7-2 and TRBJ2-1; 7 bases line up with TRBD1. Germline values: CDR1 SGHTA, CDR2 FQGNSA. V lost 5 bases and J lost 7; bases outside the gene matches: 8. The CDR3 has 14 amino acids. CDR3 region: CASSLPRTGNEQFF. Here the CDR3 DNA reads TGTGCCAGCAGCCTCCCCCGGACAGGAAATGAGCAGTTCTTC. The variable domain in full, with the rest retrieved from reference TRBV7-2 and TRBJ2-1, is GAGVSQSPSNKVTEKGKDVELRCDPISGHTALYWYRQSLGQGLEFLIYFQGNSAPDKSGLPSDRFSAERTGGSVSTLTIQRTQQEDSAVYLCASSLPRTGNEQFFGPGTRLTVL.

The rearrangement uses TRBV7-6 and TRBJ1-2, with 8 bases fitting TRBD1. Germline V gene data show CDR1 as SGHVS and CDR2 as FNYEAQ. With 5 bases clipped from V and 8 bases from J, the junction kept 7 bases outside the gene matches. The CDR3 runs 13 residues. In nucleotides, the CDR3 is TGTGCCAGCAGCCAGGGGACAGGAAACGGCTACACCTTC. Translating gives CASSQGTGNGYTF.

V is TRBV5-6 and J is TRBJ2-5; D call uncertain. The germline V gene has CDR1 SGHDT and CDR2 YYEEEE. This CDR3 is 14 amino acids long. Trimming removed 0 bases from V and 5 bases from J, with 11 bases in between. CDR3 loop: CASSLGWGRETQYF. The CDR3 DNA is TGTGCCAGCAGCTTGGGATGGGGAAGGGAGACCCAGTACTTC.

The gene calls are TRBV19 and TRBJ2-6; D unresolved. Germline V lookup: CDR1 LNHDA, CDR2 SQIVND (reference sequence). V lost 5 bases and J lost 0, with 14 bases in between. The CDR3 length is 17 residues. CDR3 protein: CASSQMTRSSGANVLTF. As DNA, the CDR3 is TGTGCCAGTAGTCAGATGACCCGGAGCTCTGGGGCCAACGTCCTGACTTTC.

Here the CDR3 reads CASSPVVTGEQETQYF. The CDR3 bases are TGTGCCAGCAGTCCCGTAGTAACAGGGGAACAAGAGACCCAGTACTTC. J is TRBJ2-5 and V is TRBV25-1, with 7 bases lining up with TRBD1. The CDR3 loop spans 16 amino acids. Germline CDR1 and CDR2: MGHDK and SYGVNS. V shed 5 bases and J 2 bases; nucleotides not matched to a gene: 11.

This clone has only a few counts. The chain uses TRBV24-1 and TRBJ2-5; weak D call: TRBD2 (6 bases). CDR3 size: 15 residues. V gave up 3 bases and J gave up 2 bases, with 12 bases separating them. From germline, CDR1 is KGHDR and CDR2 SFDVKD. DNA for the CDR3: TGTGCCACCAGTGATGGAGGGAGAGGACAAGAGACCCAGTACTTC. It is translated as CATSDGGRGQETQYF.

V usage is TRBV27 and J usage is TRBJ1-5, with TRBD1 identical over 11 bases. With V trimmed by 9 bases and J by 3 bases, 10 bases remained unmatched. The CDR3 covers 16 residues. Germline V gene data show CDR1 as MNHEY and CDR2 as SMNVEV (reference sequence). The CDR3 sequence: CASRTGGPGDNQPQHF. The CDR3 DNA sequence: TGTGCCAGTAGGACAGGGGGCCCCGGAGACAATCAGCCCCAGCATTTT.

This clone was seen just once. The rearrangement joins TRBV28 to TRBJ1-4; TRBD1 aligns across 9 bases. Germline V gene data show CDR1 as MDHEN and CDR2 as SYDVKM. This CDR3 comprises 16 residues. V shed 3 bases, J shed 5 bases, and the junction held 7 bases outside the gene matches. CDR3 sequence (DNA): TGTGCCAGCAGTTTCTCCCCGGGACAGGGCAATGAAAAACTGTTTTTT. Translating gives CASSFSPGQGNEKLFF.

This chain uses TRBV30 with TRBJ2-7; D may be TRBD1 (6 bases). V lost 3 bases to trimming and J lost 1 base, with 10 bases between them. The germline CDR1 and CDR2 sequences are GTSNPN and SVGIG (reference sequence). CDR3 length: 13 amino acids. The CDR3 spells CAWREDRSYEQYF. CDR3 nucleotides: TGTGCCTGGAGGGAGGACAGATCCTACGAGCAGTACTTC. The full variable domain, its missing parts supplied by reference TRBV30 and TRBJ2-7, is SQTIHQWPATLVQPVGSPLSLECTVEGTSNPNLYWYRQAAGRGLQLLFYSVGIGQISSEVPQNLSASRPQDRQFILSSKKLLLSDSGFYLCAWREDRSYEQYFGPGTRLTVT.

J is TRBJ1-2 and V is TRBV19, with D uncertain. Germline V gene data show CDR1 as LNHDA and CDR2 as SQIVND (reference sequence). The CDR3 is 14 residues long. Between the trimmed V and J ends, which lost 3 bases and 4 bases, there was a span of 12 bases. CDR3 residues: CASSIGLLGYGYTF. The CDR3 DNA reads TGTGCCAGTAGTATTGGGCTACTTGGCTATGGCTACACCTTC. Complete variable domain (other parts from reference TRBV19 and TRBJ1-2): DGGITQSPKYLFRKEGQNVTLSCEQNLNHDAMYWYRQDPGQGLRLIYYSQIVNDFQKGDIAEGYSVSREKKESFPLTVTSAQKNPTAFYLCASSIGLLGYGYTFGSGTRLTVV.

This clone was counted between two and nine times. V is TRBV4-2 and J is TRBJ1-6; D might be TRBD1 (5 bases). The V and J ends lost 7 bases and 6 bases respectively, with 19 bases between them. CDR3 length: 16 amino acids. CDR1 and CDR2 from the germline V gene are LGHNA and YNFKEQ. In nucleotides, the CDR3 is TGTGCCAGCACCCTACAGGCCGAATCACCTAATTCACCCCTCCACTTT. Protein product: CASTLQAESPNSPLHF.

The V and J genes are TRBV28 and TRBJ2-7; 7 nucleotides match TRBD1. CDR1 is MDHEN and CDR2 is SYDVKM in the germline V gene. The CDR3 is 16 residues long. J lost 4 bases, V lost 5 bases, and 14 bases had no gene match. CDR3 in DNA: TGTGCCAGCAGTCCTAGACAGGGAATAAAAATTTACGAGCAGTACTTC. It codes for CASSPRQGIKIYEQYF.

The chain couples TRBV5-1 to TRBJ2-3; possibly TRBD1 for D (6 bases). Trimming removed 0 bases from V and 1 base from J, with 9 bases in between. In germline, CDR1 is SGHRS, CDR2 YFSETQ. CDR3 length equals 15 residues. The CDR3 DNA reads as TGCGCCAGCAGCTTGGCCACAGGGCGCACAGATACGCAGTATTTT. It specifies CASSLATGRTDTQYF.

The chain couples TRBV5-8 to TRBJ2-1; D may be TRBD1 or TRBD2 (5 bases each). The V and J ends lost 4 bases and 10 bases respectively, with 18 bases between them. The CDR3 has 14 amino acids. From germline, CDR1 is SGHTS and CDR2 YDEGEE. CDR3 loop: CASSRDSGFAEQFF. The CDR3 bases are TGTGCCAGCAGCCGCGACAGCGGCTTTGCAGAGCAGTTCTTC.

The chain employs TRBV6-4 and TRBJ2-1, with 10 bases lining up with TRBD2. The CDR3 is 14 amino acids. CDR1 MRHNA and CDR2 SNTAGT come from the germline V gene. V trimming: 4 bases; J trimming: 8 bases; junction bases outside the gene matches: 5. CDR3 coding DNA: TGTGCCAGCAGTGTAAGGACTAGCGGTTATGAGCAGTTCTTC. The encoded protein is CASSVRTSGYEQFF.

The chain uses TRBV28 and TRBJ1-2; D is unresolved. This CDR3 has 15 amino acids. Per the germline V gene, CDR1 is MDHEN and CDR2 is SYDVKM. V was cut by 6 bases and J by 7 bases, with 21 bases left in between. CDR3 protein: CASRLPGDFSSGYTF. The CDR3 DNA is TGTGCCAGCAGGCTTCCGGGAGATTTTTCTAGTGGCTACACCTTC.

The chain recombines TRBV6-1 with TRBJ1-2; 9 positions agree with TRBD1. V was clipped by 4 bases and J by 4 bases; unmatched bases: 10. There are 16 residues in the CDR3. Per germline, CDR1 MNHNS and CDR2 SASEGT. The CDR3 bases are TGTGCCAGCAGTGCATGGGACAGGGAGGGGATCTATGGCTACACCTTC. Its protein product is CASSAWDREGIYGYTF.

This chain uses TRBV12-3 or TRBV12-4 with TRBJ2-7; TRBD1 is a possible D gene (5 bases). The CDR3 runs to 13 residues. V was trimmed by 2 bases and J by 6 bases, leaving 11 bases between them. This CDR3 is CASSLIFRAEQYF. The CDR3 nucleotides read TGTGCCAGCAGTTTAATTTTCAGGGCCGAGCAGTACTTC.

The chain is built from TRBV19 and TRBJ2-7, with 10 bases that match TRBD2. Looked up from germline, CDR1 is LNHDA and CDR2 is SQIVND (reference sequence). Losses at the gene ends were 4 bases for V and 4 bases for J; bases not matched to a gene: 10. The CDR3 sequence is 16 residues long. The CDR3 reads CASSTPSGSIHYEQYF. The CDR3 coding sequence is TGTGCCAGTAGTACTCCTAGCGGGAGTATCCATTACGAGCAGTACTTC.

The CDR3 nucleotides are TGTGCCAGCAGCCAAGTTTCAACTCTAGCGGAGCCCTACAATGAGCAGTTCTTC. Translation gives CASSQVSTLAEPYNEQFF. The chain carries TRBV3-1 (or the pseudogene TRBV3-2) and TRBJ2-1, with TRBD2 matching 7 bases. V shed 1 base, J shed 2 bases, and the junction held 11 bases outside the gene matches. Germline-derived CDR1 and CDR2 are LGHDT and YNNKEL (reference sequence). The length of the CDR3 is 18 residues.

The chain combines TRBV7-9 with TRBJ1-1, with D unresolved. V was pared by 6 bases and J by 1 base, with 9 bases between. This CDR3 has 13 amino acids. Germline V gene sequence: CDR1 SEHNR, CDR2 FQNEAQ (reference sequence). This CDR3 is CASSIRENTEAFF. The CDR3 region has the DNA TGTGCCAGCAGTATCAGAGAGAACACTGAAGCTTTCTTT.

The chain links TRBV27 to TRBJ2-7; D is undetermined. V lost 4 bases, J lost 2 bases, and 12 bases lay in between. CDR1 is MNHEY and CDR2 is SMNVEV in the germline V gene (reference sequence). The CDR3 is made up of 14 amino acids. As DNA, the CDR3 is TGTGCCAGCAGTTCCCTCCAGGAGCCCTACGAGCAGTACTTC. It yields the protein CASSSLQEPYEQYF.

The chain combines TRBV18 with TRBJ2-7, with a possible D match to TRBD1 (5 bases). Per germline, CDR1 KGHSH and CDR2 LQKENI. Trimming took off 3 bases at V and 6 bases at J, with 18 bases between the two ends. The CDR3 loop spans 15 amino acids. The CDR3 region has the DNA TGTGCCAGCTCACCGAGTCGACAGAGTCTCTCCGAGCAGTACTTC. This codes for CASSPSRQSLSEQYF.